Below are 30 T cell receptor beta chains sequenced from a single sample in a study of shared clonotypes between healthy human individuals. Method: immunoSEQ multiplex PCR; TCRdb's copy keeps in-frame clones and lacks some. The top ten hold about 0.39% of the sample, which has about 2.4 million clones, approximately 93% seen once. The sample was naive CD4+ T cells from PBMCs. Stated subset: CD45RA+ positively selected. The origin of the receptors is a young man in good health. Some clones in this sample may be carry-over from other donors' samples.

V and J are TRBV7-2 and TRBJ2-1; the D is unclear. Trimming shortened V by 1 base and J by 7 bases, and 11 bases separated the two germline ends. CDR1 is SGHTA and CDR2 is FQGNSA in the germline V gene. This CDR3 region has 14 residues. The DNA for the CDR3 is TGTGCCAGCAGCTTAGGTGGCCCCCAGAATGAGCAGTTCTTC. It is translated as CASSLGGPQNEQFF.

The chain uses TRBV7-3 and TRBJ2-7; no firm D call. The V gene's germline CDR1 is SGHTA and CDR2 FQGTGA. This CDR3 spans 14 amino acids. The V end was cut by 0 bases, the J end by 2 bases, with 8 bases between. CDR3 sequence reads: CASSLTGLPYEQYF. The CDR3 coding sequence is TGTGCCAGCAGCTTAACCGGGCTCCCCTACGAGCAGTACTTC.

The chain carries TRBV6-6 and TRBJ1-1; D is unresolved. Germline values: CDR1 MNHNY, CDR2 SVGAGI (reference sequence). The CDR3 sequence is 14 residues long. Trimming shortened V by 9 bases and J by 4 bases, and 18 bases separated the two germline ends. DNA of the CDR3: TGTGCCAGTAATAGGATCGGCTTGGGCACTGAAGCTTTCTTT. Protein sequence: CASNRIGLGTEAFF.

The V gene is TRBV28, the J gene TRBJ1-1; the D gene is possibly TRBD1 (6 bases). Germline lookup yields CDR1 MDHEN and CDR2 SYDVKM. The CDR3 is made up of 17 amino acids. V dropped 2 bases and J dropped 0 bases, with 16 bases sitting between them. The CDR3 coding sequence is TGTGCCAGCAGTTTAGTAGGGCAGGGGCGTATGAACACTGAAGCTTTCTTT. It specifies CASSLVGQGRMNTEAFF. The complete variable domain, with remaining parts taken from reference TRBV28 and TRBJ1-1, reads DVKVTQSSRYLVKRTGEKVFLECVQDMDHENMFWYRQDPGLGLRLIYFSYDVKMKEKGDIPEGYSVSREKKERFSLILESASTNQTSMYLCASSLVGQGRMNTEAFFGQGTRLTVV.

The chain has TRBV6-5 and TRBJ1-2, with TRBD1 as a possible D gene (6 bases). The CDR3 length is 14 residues. Germline CDR1 reads MNHEY; CDR2 reads SVGAGI. With 2 bases removed from V and 8 bases from J, the gap between germline ends came to 15 bases. The CDR3 is CASSYSWSGDGYTF. CDR3 nucleotide sequence: TGTGCCAGCAGTTACAGTTGGTCAGGGGACGGCTACACCTTC.

The chain is built from TRBV18 and TRBJ2-5, with 8 bases that match TRBD2. With V trimmed by 2 bases and J by 6 bases, 5 bases remained unmatched. The CDR3 has 14 residues. Germline loops: CDR1 KGHSH, CDR2 LQKENI. The CDR3: CASSPGTSVQTQYF. The CDR3 nucleotides are TGTGCCAGCTCACCAGGGACTAGTGTACAGACCCAGTACTTC.

The chain combines TRBV5-3 with TRBJ2-7; D may correspond to TRBD1 or TRBD2 (5 bases each). TRBV5-3 qualifies as an ORF whose function is uncertain. Trimming stripped 3 bases from V and 1 base from J, with 14 bases between. CDR3 size: 15 residues. CDR3 in amino acids: CARSSLDRGSYEQYF. In DNA form, the CDR3 reads TGTGCCAGAAGCTCCCTAGACAGAGGGTCCTACGAGCAGTACTTC.

This chain links TRBV9 with TRBJ2-5, with 10 nucleotides matching TRBD2. The CDR3 consists of 17 residues. J was trimmed by 4 bases and V by 4 bases; bases with no gene match: 13. The germline gives CDR1 SGDLS, CDR2 YYNGEE. Here the CDR3 reads CASSPGGSGRAGETQYF. The CDR3 region has the DNA TGTGCCAGCAGCCCCGGAGGGAGCGGGAGGGCCGGAGAGACCCAGTACTTC.

The rearrangement links TRBV11-2 to TRBJ2-7; D remains unclear. Trimming removed 1 base from V and 4 bases from J, with 8 bases in between. Germline assignment: CDR1 SGHAT and CDR2 FQNNGV. This CDR3 has 13 amino acids. CDR3 sequence: CASSLARKYEQYF. CDR3 sequence (DNA): TGTGCCAGCAGCTTAGCTAGGAAGTACGAGCAGTACTTC.

The chain uses TRBV5-1 and TRBJ2-7; 8 bases are a match to TRBD1. The J segment lost 2 bases and the V segment lost 5 bases, leaving 9 bases of the junction unmatched. The CDR3 spans 15 residues. Germline assignment: CDR1 SGHRS and CDR2 YFSETQ. The CDR3 DNA is TGCGCCAGCAGTCCCCACGCGGACAGGGCCTACGAGCAGTACTTC. It is translated as CASSPHADRAYEQYF.

V and J are TRBV7-2 and TRBJ2-7, with 9 bases matching TRBD2. The germline gives CDR1 SGHTA, CDR2 FQGNSA. This CDR3 spans 16 amino acids. Trimming removed 1 base from V and 4 bases from J; junction bases left unmatched: 8. The CDR3 region has the DNA TGTGCCAGCAGCTTAGGGGCGGGAGGGGAGCTGTACGAGCAGTACTTC. Translating it yields CASSLGAGGELYEQYF.

This clone showed up just once. The same CDR3 arises from other DNA sequences in this sample as well. This sequence joins TRBV7-3 and TRBJ2-1; D may be TRBD2 (5 bases). The germline gives CDR1 SGHTA, CDR2 FQGTGA. Trimming took off 8 bases at V and 0 bases at J, with 14 bases between the two ends. The CDR3 contains 15 residues. The CDR3 region is CASSLGSSSYNEQFF. The CDR3 DNA follows: TGTGCCAGCTCTTTGGGGAGCAGCTCCTACAATGAGCAGTTCTTC.

This clone was picked up one time. The chain combines TRBV11-2 with TRBJ1-2; 8 bases map to TRBD1. The germline V gene encodes CDR1 SGHAT and CDR2 FQNNGV. This CDR3 comprises 16 residues. J gave up 4 bases and V 1 base, and 8 bases lay outside the gene matches. CDR3: CASSLVGTGAPYGYTF. The CDR3 DNA sequence: TGTGCCAGCAGCTTAGTGGGGACAGGAGCCCCCTATGGCTACACCTTC.

The chain has TRBV7-8 and TRBJ2-5, with 8 bases identical to TRBD1. Germline lookup yields CDR1 SGHVS and CDR2 FQNEAQ. V gave up 5 bases and J gave up 1 base; unmatched junction bases: 9. The CDR3 has 16 residues. This chain's CDR3 is CASSTLETGVQETQYF. The CDR3 nucleotides read TGTGCCAGCAGCACATTAGAGACAGGGGTCCAAGAGACCCAGTACTTC.

A remark on this clone: Other DNA sequences within the sample encode an identical CDR3. The V and J genes are TRBV18 and TRBJ1-4; a weak D match, TRBD1 (5 bases). Germline CDR1 is KGHSH and CDR2 is LQKENI. V dropped 6 bases and J dropped 8 bases, with 7 bases sitting between them. The CDR3 is 11 amino acids. The CDR3 DNA reads as TGTGCCAGCTCGCAGGGAGAAAAACTGTTTTTT. It yields the protein CASSQGEKLFF.

A note on this clone: This specimen includes other DNA sequences encoding the same CDR3. CDR3 amino acids: CASSYSYVNTEAFF. As DNA, the CDR3 is TGTGCCAGCAGTTACTCGTACGTGAACACTGAAGCTTTCTTT. The rearrangement joins TRBV6-5 to TRBJ1-1; no definite D call. Germline V gene sequence: CDR1 MNHEY, CDR2 SVGAGI. Trimming removed 0 bases from V and 0 bases from J, with 5 bases in between. The CDR3 sequence is 14 residues long.

The chain joins TRBV5-1 to TRBJ2-3; TRBD2 matches 7 bases. From germline, CDR1 is SGHRS and CDR2 YFSETQ. The ends lost 0 bases at V and 2 bases at J; junction bases unmatched: 6. This CDR3 spans 16 amino acids. The CDR3 coding sequence is TGCGCCAGCAGCTTGGCCGGGGGGACTAACACAGATACGCAGTATTTT. Translated, it gives CASSLAGGTNTDTQYF.

The CDR3 is CASSPRAGDQPQHF. The CDR3 DNA is TGTGCCAGCTCACCACGGGCAGGGGACCAGCCCCAGCATTTT. The genes are TRBV18 and TRBJ1-5, with D possibly being TRBD1 (6 bases). Looked up from germline, CDR1 is KGHSH and CDR2 is LQKENI. V dropped 1 base and J dropped 7 bases, with 11 bases sitting between them. This CDR3 is built from 14 residues. Together with reference TRBV18 and TRBJ1-5, the CDR3 gives the full variable domain: NAGVMQNPRHLVRRRGQEARLRCSPMKGHSHVYWYRQLPEEGLKFMVYLQKENIIDESGMPKERFSAEFPKEGPSILRIQQVVRGDSAAYFCASSPRAGDQPQHFGDGTRLSIL.

The DNA for the CDR3 is TGTGCCATCAGTGCCGGACTAGCGGGTACGGAGACCCAGTACTTC. Translating gives CAISAGLAGTETQYF. The chain couples TRBV10-3 to TRBJ2-5; TRBD2 agrees at 11 bases. Germline values: CDR1 ENHRY, CDR2 SYGVKD. There are 15 residues in the CDR3. V dropped 4 bases and J dropped 5; count of bases not matched to a gene: 6.

The rearrangement links TRBV9 to TRBJ2-3, with 9 bases matching TRBD2. Germline trimming cut 2 bases from V and 1 base from J; bases unmatched to any gene: 8. The CDR3 loop spans 17 amino acids. Looked up from germline, CDR1 is SGDLS and CDR2 is YYNGEE. The CDR3 sequence is CASSVLGASGGTDTQYF. The CDR3 DNA sequence: TGTGCCAGCAGCGTTCTAGGGGCTAGCGGGGGCACAGATACGCAGTATTTT.

The chain has TRBV19 and TRBJ2-7; D remains ambiguous. Trimming removed 10 bases at V and 2 bases at J, with 9 bases between. CDR1 is LNHDA and CDR2 is SQIVND in the germline V gene (reference sequence). The length of the CDR3 is 11 residues. CDR3 sequence (DNA): TGTGCCACAGGACGGACCTACGAGCAGTACTTC. Translating gives CATGRTYEQYF.

CDR3 DNA sequence: TGTGCCAGCAGCCCCCGTTGGACTAGCGGGAGCTACGAGCAGTACTTC. It codes for CASSPRWTSGSYEQYF. The rearrangement joins TRBV16 to TRBJ2-7, with 13 bases lining up with TRBD2. In germline, CDR1 is KGHSY, CDR2 FQNENV. Trimming at V came to 4 bases and at J to 3 bases, leaving 6 bases not matched to a gene. The CDR3 is 16 amino acids. Combining the CDR3 with reference TRBV16 and TRBJ2-7 gives the whole variable domain GEEVAQTPKHLVRGEGQKAKLYCAPIKGHSYVFWYQQVLKNEFKFLISFQNENVFDETGMPKERFSAKCLPNSPCSLEIQATKLEDSAVYFCASSPRWTSGSYEQYFGPGTRLTVT.

In this sample, this clone turned up once. The chain couples TRBV7-9 to TRBJ1-2; D may be TRBD1 (5 bases). CDR1 is SEHNR, CDR2 FQNEAQ, per germline (reference sequence). The CDR3 totals 15 residues. The ends were cut back, 5 bases at V and 0 bases at J, with 13 bases in the middle. The CDR3 spells CASSPRGSSNYGYTF. CDR3 nucleotides: TGTGCCAGCAGCCCTAGGGGTAGTTCTAACTATGGCTACACCTTC.

V usage is TRBV28 and J usage is TRBJ2-7; 8 nucleotides agree with TRBD2. This CDR3 has 13 residues. Germline lookup yields CDR1 MDHEN and CDR2 SYDVKM. V was clipped by 4 bases and J by 6 bases; unmatched bases: 5. The CDR3 bases are TGTGCCAGCAGTTCTCCGACTAGCGCCGAGCAGTACTTC. It is translated as CASSSPTSAEQYF.

The rearrangement joins TRBV7-9 to TRBJ1-2, with a weak D call TRBD1 (6 bases). There are 14 residues in the CDR3. Germline CDR1 reads SEHNR; CDR2 reads FQNEAQ (reference sequence). The V end was cut by 5 bases, the J end by 4 bases, with 14 bases between. CDR3 region: CASSPTGNTYGYTF. The CDR3 DNA follows: TGTGCCAGCAGCCCAACAGGGAACACCTATGGCTACACCTTC.

The CDR3 DNA reads as TGTGCCAGCAGTTTCCGGACTCGCACAGATACGCAGTATTTT. As protein: CASSFRTRTDTQYF. The chain carries TRBV27 and TRBJ2-3, with D possibly matching TRBD2 (5 bases). The CDR3 loop spans 14 amino acids. The ends were cut back, 3 bases at V and 1 base at J, with 8 bases in the middle. The germline gives CDR1 MNHEY, CDR2 SMNVEV (reference sequence).

Only one count was recorded for this clone. The rearrangement links TRBV29-1 to TRBJ2-7; 9 bases align to TRBD1. V gave up 0 bases and J gave up 4 bases; unmatched junction bases: 4. Looked up from germline, CDR1 is SQVTM and CDR2 is ANQGSEA. The CDR3 contains 14 residues. CDR3: CSVEDHGTGYEQYF. The DNA of the CDR3 is TGCAGCGTTGAAGATCATGGGACAGGGTACGAGCAGTACTTC.

V gene TRBV9 combines with J gene TRBJ2-2; D gene ambiguous. CDR1 and CDR2 (germline): SGDLS, YYNGEE. Trimming cost V 0 bases and J 8 bases, with 11 bases left between them. There are 14 residues in the CDR3. The CDR3 region has the DNA TGTGCCAGCAGCGTAGTCTTGGGCGGTGGGGAGCTGTTTTTT. Encoded protein: CASSVVLGGGELFF.

The V gene is TRBV10-3, the J gene TRBJ1-4; TRBD1 is a possible D gene (5 bases). Trimming stripped 6 bases from V and 2 bases from J, with 10 bases between. The CDR3 totals 14 residues. The germline CDR1 and CDR2 sequences are ENHRY and SYGVKD. The CDR3 DNA reads TGTGCCATCAGCCCCGGGGCTACTAATGAAAAACTGTTTTTT. It is translated as CAISPGATNEKLFF.

The V gene is TRBV11-2, the J gene TRBJ2-5, with 9 bases identical to TRBD1. Losses at the gene ends were 5 bases for V and 1 base for J; bases not matched to a gene: 8. This CDR3 has 16 residues. Germline lookup yields CDR1 SGHAT and CDR2 FQNNGV. CDR3 protein: CASSRRTGVRQETQYF. CDR3 coding DNA: TGTGCCAGCAGCCGTAGGACAGGGGTTCGCCAAGAGACCCAGTACTTC.